The clone carrying this TCR beta chain was observed a few times. From germline, CDR1 is KGHSH and CDR2 LQKENI. The CDR3 contains 14 residues. With 3 bases removed from V and 7 bases from J, the gap between germline ends came to 15 bases. TCRdb fed the 5' RACE reads into MiXCR, producing one record per CDR3 protein. The sample has about 560,000 distinct CDR3 sequences; about 18% are singletons. The data stem from a study of T-cell memory formation after mild COVID-19. The specimen sequenced was PBMCs or a T cell subset sorted from them (not recorded which). This receptor was identified in an adult woman who had mild COVID-19 (a few samples of this study predate the infection). Cell type and time point are not known. The rearrangement links TRBV18 to TRBJ2-5; perhaps TRBD2 as D (6 bases). The CDR3 nucleotides are TGTGCCAGCTCACCGGCCCGGGAGAGCGGGACCCAGTACTTC. This encodes CASSPARESGTQYF.